The source of this T cell receptor (beta chain) is a study of blood T cells in healthy people across ages. Using a J-beta primer mix together with a sample-barcoded 5' primer, a second PCR was run for roughly 7 to 12 cycles. TCRdb analysed the 5' RACE reads with MiXCR anew, one entry per CDR3 protein. The sample lists about a million distinct CDR3 sequences, roughly 51% occurring once. The germline V gene encodes CDR1 SGHTA and CDR2 FQGTGA. The CDR3 runs 18 residues. Trimming pared 1 base from V and 5 bases from J, leaving 23 bases between. Material: blood. This TCR was recovered from a woman aged 55 to 70 in good health. The gene calls are TRBV7-3 and TRBJ2-5, with D perhaps matching TRBD1 (6 bases). The chain's CDR3 is CASSLRGPYEENYETQYF. Here the CDR3 DNA reads TGTGCCAGCAGCTTAAGGGGGCCGTACGAGGAGAACTATGAGACCCAGTACTTC.